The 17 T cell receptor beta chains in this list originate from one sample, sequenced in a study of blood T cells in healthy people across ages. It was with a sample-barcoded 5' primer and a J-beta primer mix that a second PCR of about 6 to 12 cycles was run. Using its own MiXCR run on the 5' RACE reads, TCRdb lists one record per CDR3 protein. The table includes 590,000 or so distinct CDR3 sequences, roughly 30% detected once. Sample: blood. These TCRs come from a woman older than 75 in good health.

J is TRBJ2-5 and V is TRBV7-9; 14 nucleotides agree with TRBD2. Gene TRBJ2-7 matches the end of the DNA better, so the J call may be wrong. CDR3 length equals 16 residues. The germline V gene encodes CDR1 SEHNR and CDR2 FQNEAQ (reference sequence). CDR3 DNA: TGTGCCAGCAGTTCCCTGGGACTAGCGGGAGCGTACGAGCAGTACTTC. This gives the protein CASSSLGLAGAYEQYF.

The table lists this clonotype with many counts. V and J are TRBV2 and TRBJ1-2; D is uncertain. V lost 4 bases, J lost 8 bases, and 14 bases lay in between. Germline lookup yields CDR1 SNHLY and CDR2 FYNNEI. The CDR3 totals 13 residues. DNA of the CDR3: TGTGCCAGCAGTGTGACTCCGGCTCAAGGCTACACCTTC. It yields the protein CASSVTPAQGYTF.

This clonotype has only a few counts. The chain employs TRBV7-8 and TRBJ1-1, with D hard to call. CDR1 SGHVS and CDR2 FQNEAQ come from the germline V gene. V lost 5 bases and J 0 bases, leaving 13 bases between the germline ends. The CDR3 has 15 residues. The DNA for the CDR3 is TGTGCCAGCAGCATTGACCCGATCCTGAACACTGAAGCTTTCTTT. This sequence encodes CASSIDPILNTEAFF.

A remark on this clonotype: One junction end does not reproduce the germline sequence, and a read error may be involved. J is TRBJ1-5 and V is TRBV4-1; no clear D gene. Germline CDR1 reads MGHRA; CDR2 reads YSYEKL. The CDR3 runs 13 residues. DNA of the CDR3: TGCGCCAGCGGCCAAGACCCCAATCAGCCCCAGCATTTT. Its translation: CASGQDPNQPQHF.

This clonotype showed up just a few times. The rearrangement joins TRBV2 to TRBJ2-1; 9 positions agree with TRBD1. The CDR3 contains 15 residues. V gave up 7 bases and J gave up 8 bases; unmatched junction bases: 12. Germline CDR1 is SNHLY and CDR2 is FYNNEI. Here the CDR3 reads CASTTDRGVGDEQFF. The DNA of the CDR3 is TGTGCCAGCACGACCGACAGGGGGGTAGGGGATGAGCAGTTCTTC.

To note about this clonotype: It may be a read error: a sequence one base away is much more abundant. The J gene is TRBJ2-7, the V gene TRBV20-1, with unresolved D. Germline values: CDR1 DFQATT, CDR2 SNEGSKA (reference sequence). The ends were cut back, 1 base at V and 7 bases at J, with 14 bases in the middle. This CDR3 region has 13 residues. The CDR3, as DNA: TGCAGTGCTAGAGTGGCGACGCAGGATGAGCAGTACTTC. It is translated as CSARVATQDEQYF.

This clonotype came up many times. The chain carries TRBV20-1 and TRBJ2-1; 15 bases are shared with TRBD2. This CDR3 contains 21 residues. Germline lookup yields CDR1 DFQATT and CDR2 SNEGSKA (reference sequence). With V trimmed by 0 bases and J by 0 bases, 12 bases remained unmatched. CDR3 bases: TGCAGTGCTAGAGATTATCTCGGGACTAGCGGGGGGCGGAGCTCCTACAATGAGCAGTTCTTC. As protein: CSARDYLGTSGGRSSYNEQFF.

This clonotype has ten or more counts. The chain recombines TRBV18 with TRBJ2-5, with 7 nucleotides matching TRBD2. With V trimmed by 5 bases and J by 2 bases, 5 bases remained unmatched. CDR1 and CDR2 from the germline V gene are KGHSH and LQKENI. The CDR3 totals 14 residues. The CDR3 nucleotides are TGTGCCAGCTCAACCGTGGGGGGGCAAGAGACCCAGTACTTC. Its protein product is CASSTVGGQETQYF.

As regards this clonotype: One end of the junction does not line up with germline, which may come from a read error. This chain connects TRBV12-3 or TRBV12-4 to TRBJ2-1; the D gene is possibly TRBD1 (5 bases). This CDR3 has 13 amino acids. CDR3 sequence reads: CASTRQRSREQVF. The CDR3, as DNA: TGTGCCAGCACCCGACAGAGGTCGCGCGAGCAGGTCTTC.

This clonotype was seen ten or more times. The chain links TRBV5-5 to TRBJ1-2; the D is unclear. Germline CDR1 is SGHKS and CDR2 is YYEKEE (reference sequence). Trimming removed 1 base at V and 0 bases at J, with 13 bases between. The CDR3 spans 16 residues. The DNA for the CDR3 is TGTGCCAGCAGCTTGTACTCGCATCGGACTAACTATGGCTACACCTTC. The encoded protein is CASSLYSHRTNYGYTF.

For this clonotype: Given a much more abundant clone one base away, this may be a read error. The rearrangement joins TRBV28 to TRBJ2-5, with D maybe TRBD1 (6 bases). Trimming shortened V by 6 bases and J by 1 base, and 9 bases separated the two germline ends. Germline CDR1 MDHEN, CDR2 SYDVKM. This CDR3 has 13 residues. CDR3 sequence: CASRRQAQETQYF. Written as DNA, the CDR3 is TGTGCCAGCAGGAGACAGGCCCAAGAGACCCAGTACTTC. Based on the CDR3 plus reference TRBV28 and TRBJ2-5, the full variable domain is DVKVTQSSRYLVKRTGEKVFLECVQDMDHENMFWYRQDPGLGLRLIYFSYDVKMKEKGDIPEGYSVSREKKERFSLILESASTNQTSMYLCASRRQAQETQYFGPGTRLLVL.

CDR3 DNA sequence: TGTGCCACCAGTGAGACCGGGACCACCTATGGCTACACCTTC. This encodes CATSETGTTYGYTF. The chain uses TRBV24-1 and TRBJ1-2; D possibly corresponds to TRBD1 (5 bases). The germline V gene has CDR1 KGHDR and CDR2 SFDVKD. The CDR3 has 14 residues. V dropped 4 bases and J dropped 4 bases, with 12 bases sitting between them.

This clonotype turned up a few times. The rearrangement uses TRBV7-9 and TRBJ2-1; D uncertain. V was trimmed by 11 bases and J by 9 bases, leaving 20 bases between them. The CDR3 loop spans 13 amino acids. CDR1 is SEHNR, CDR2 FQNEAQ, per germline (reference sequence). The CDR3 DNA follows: TGTGCCGTCGTTAGGTTAGCCGGGTCTGAGCAGTTCTTC. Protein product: CAVVRLAGSEQFF.

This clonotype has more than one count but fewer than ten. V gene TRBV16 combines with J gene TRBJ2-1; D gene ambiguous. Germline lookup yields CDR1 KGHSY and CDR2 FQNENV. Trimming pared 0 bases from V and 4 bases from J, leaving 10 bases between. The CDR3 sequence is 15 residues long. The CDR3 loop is CASSQSISRYNEQFF. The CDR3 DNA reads TGTGCCAGCAGCCAATCGATAAGCAGATACAATGAGCAGTTCTTC.

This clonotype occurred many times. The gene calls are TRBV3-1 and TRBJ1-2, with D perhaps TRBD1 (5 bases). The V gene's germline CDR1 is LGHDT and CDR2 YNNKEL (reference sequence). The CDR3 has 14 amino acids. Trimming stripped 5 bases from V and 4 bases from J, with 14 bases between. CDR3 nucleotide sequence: TGTGCCAGCAGCTCGGAGGGGAGAGTCTATGGCTACACCTTC. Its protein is CASSSEGRVYGYTF.

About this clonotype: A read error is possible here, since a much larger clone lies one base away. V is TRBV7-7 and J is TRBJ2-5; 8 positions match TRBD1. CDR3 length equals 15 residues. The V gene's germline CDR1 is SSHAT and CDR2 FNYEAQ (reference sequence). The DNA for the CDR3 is TGTGCTAGCAGCCGGACAGGGAAGGGGGAAGAGACCCAGTACTTC. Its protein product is CASSRTGKGEETQYF. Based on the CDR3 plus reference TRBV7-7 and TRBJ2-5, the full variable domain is GAGVSQSPRYKVTKRGQDVTLRCDPISSHATLYWYQQALGQGPEFLTYFNYEAQPDKSGLPSDRFSAERPEGSISTLTIQRTEQRDSAMYRCASSRTGKGEETQYFGPGTRLLVL.

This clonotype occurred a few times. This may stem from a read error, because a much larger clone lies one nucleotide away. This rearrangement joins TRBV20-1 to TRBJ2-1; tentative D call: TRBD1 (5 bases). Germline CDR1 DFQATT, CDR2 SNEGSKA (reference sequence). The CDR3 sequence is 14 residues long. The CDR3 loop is CSAGQTALLNGQFF. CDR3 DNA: TGCAGTGCCGGACAAACAGCCCTCTTGAATGGGCAGTTCTTC.